The 18 T cell receptor beta chains below all came from one sample that was sequenced in a study of response to subunit inactivated influenza vaccine. One entry per CDR3 protein results from TCRdb running MiXCR on the RT-PCR reads. The sample includes hundreds of thousands of distinct CDR3 sequences, about 18% seen only once; the top ten take around 9.9%. This specimen was PBMCs from blood, taken about 5 days after vaccination. These receptors came from a man aged 50 or older who received an inactivated influenza vaccine.

This clonotype has just a few counts. The gene calls are TRBV12-3 or TRBV12-4 and TRBJ1-3, with D possibly matching TRBD1 (6 bases). The germline V and J ends were trimmed by 0 bases and 3 bases, with 15 bases remaining between them. The CDR3 extends over 17 amino acids. The CDR3 nucleotides read TGTGCCAGCAGTTTAGCGCACGGCAGGGGTGTTGGAAACACCATATATTTT. Translated, it gives CASSLAHGRGVGNTIYF.

The V gene is TRBV5-1, the J gene TRBJ2-2; D may be TRBD2 (5 bases). The V end lost 4 bases, the J end lost 5 bases, and 12 bases lay between the germline ends. CDR3 length: 14 residues. Germline V CDR1 and CDR2: SGHRS, YFSETQ. The CDR3 nucleotides are TGCGCCAGCAGCGGAGAGGGTAGGACCGGGGAGCTGTTTTTT. As protein: CASSGEGRTGELFF.

This clonotype was observed a few times. The gene calls are TRBV20-1 and TRBJ2-1; TRBD2 matches 7 bases. Germline-derived CDR1 and CDR2 are DFQATT and SNEGSKA (reference sequence). V was clipped by 4 bases and J by 5 bases; unmatched bases: 11. The CDR3 has 15 amino acids. The CDR3 here is CSAKRGGPRDNEQFF. The CDR3 DNA follows: TGCAGTGCTAAGAGGGGAGGGCCGAGGGACAATGAGCAGTTCTTC.

V is TRBV20-1 and J is TRBJ1-5; 7 bases are a match to TRBD1. The V gene's germline CDR1 is DFQATT and CDR2 SNEGSKA (reference sequence). The J segment lost 5 bases and the V segment lost 2 bases, leaving 3 bases of the junction unmatched. CDR3 length: 13 amino acids. CDR3 in amino acids: CSARRGQDQPQHF. In DNA, the CDR3 is TGCAGTGCTAGAAGGGGGCAGGATCAGCCCCAGCATTTT.

This clonotype has just a few counts. The J gene is TRBJ2-7, the V gene TRBV5-6, with TRBD1 matching over 10 bases. V lost 3 bases to trimming and J lost 5 bases; unmatched junction nucleotides: 5. CDR3 length: 14 amino acids. Per the germline V gene, CDR1 is SGHDT and CDR2 is YYEEEE. The chain's CDR3 is CASSYRQGAHEQYF. CDR3 bases: TGTGCCAGCAGCTATCGACAGGGGGCACACGAGCAGTACTTC.

At least ten counts were recorded for this clonotype. The chain has TRBV10-3 and TRBJ1-1; TRBD1 is a possible D gene (5 bases). This CDR3 comprises 13 residues. Germline V lookup: CDR1 ENHRY, CDR2 SYGVKD. V dropped 7 bases and J dropped 3 bases, with 12 bases sitting between them. This chain's CDR3 is CAIIGDGYTEAFF. In DNA, the CDR3 is TGTGCCATCATCGGGGACGGGTACACTGAAGCTTTCTTT.

This clonotype has a handful of counts. V gene TRBV4-3 combines with J gene TRBJ1-4; D call uncertain. The CDR3 extends over 15 amino acids. CDR1 is LGHNA and CDR2 is YSLEER in the germline V gene. V was trimmed by 1 base and J by 5 bases, leaving 11 bases between them. CDR3 in DNA: TGCGCCAGCAGCCAAGGGGCGGTCATAAATGAAAAACTGTTTTTT. Translated: CASSQGAVINEKLFF.

The sample holds many counts of this clonotype. An end of the junction differs from the germline gene, which may be a read error. V is TRBV5-1 and J is TRBJ2-5; D gene ambiguous. Germline loops: CDR1 SGHRS, CDR2 YFSETQ. This CDR3 spans 12 amino acids. CDR3 sequence: CASSLSRETQYF. The CDR3 DNA is TGTGCCAGCAGTTTAAGCAGGGAGACCCAGTACTTC. The whole variable domain, filled in from reference TRBV5-1 and TRBJ2-5, reads KAGVTQTPRYLIKTRGQQVTLSCSPISGHRSVSWYQQTPGQGLQFLFEYFSETQRNKGNFPGRFSGRQFSNSRSEMNVSTLELGDSALYLCASSLSRETQYFGPGTRLLVL.

The J gene is TRBJ2-1, the V gene TRBV3-1; 8 nucleotides line up with TRBD2. Per germline, CDR1 LGHDT and CDR2 YNNKEL (reference sequence). This CDR3 is 15 amino acids long. J lost 6 bases, V lost 7 bases, and 11 bases had no gene match. The chain's CDR3 is CASTDTSGIFNEQFF. Here the CDR3 DNA reads TGTGCCAGCACCGATACTAGCGGTATTTTCAATGAGCAGTTCTTC.

This clonotype was seen a few times. The chain has TRBV5-1 and TRBJ2-1; the D gene is possibly TRBD2 (6 bases). V lost 5 bases, J lost 1 base, and 16 bases lay in between. Germline-derived CDR1 and CDR2 are SGHRS and YFSETQ. There are 16 residues in the CDR3. This CDR3 reads CASRPTVGGSYNEQFF. CDR3 DNA sequence: TGCGCCAGCAGGCCAACCGTGGGGGGTTCCTACAATGAGCAGTTCTTC.

This clonotype was seen only a few times. CDR3: CASSLQGTYNNPHQPQHF. DNA of the CDR3: TGCGCCAGCAGCCTACAGGGGACATATAATAATCCGCATCAGCCCCAGCATTTT. This chain links TRBV4-1 with TRBJ1-5, with 7 bases identical to TRBD1. J was trimmed by 5 bases and V by 4 bases; bases with no gene match: 17. The CDR3 has 18 residues. Germline V gene data show CDR1 as MGHRA and CDR2 as YSYEKL.

The chain links TRBV6-2 or TRBV6-3 to TRBJ1-5, with TRBD1 matching 9 bases. The CDR3 has 14 residues. CDR1 MNHEY and CDR2 SVGEGT come from the germline V gene. The V segment lost 6 bases and the J segment 4 bases; nucleotides outside the gene matches: 4. Written as DNA, the CDR3 is TGTGCCAGCAGCATCGGACAGGGGAATCAGCCCCAGCATTTT. Its protein is CASSIGQGNQPQHF.

The J gene is TRBJ2-5, the V gene TRBV7-9; D not resolved. CDR1 SEHNR and CDR2 FQNEAQ come from the germline V gene (reference sequence). This CDR3 has 14 residues. V lost 4 bases and J lost 3, with 12 bases in between. The CDR3 nucleotides read TGTGCCAGCAGCTCCTGGTGGAAAAAAGAGACCCAGTACTTC. Translated: CASSSWWKKETQYF. Full variable domain (outside the CDR3, taken from reference TRBV7-9 and TRBJ2-5): DTGVSQNPRHKITKRGQNVTFRCDPISEHNRLYWYRQTLGQGPEFLTYFQNEAQLEKSRLLSDRFSAERPKGSFSTLEIQRTEQGDSAMYLCASSSWWKKETQYFGPGTRLLVL.

The genes are TRBV20-1 and TRBJ1-2; D perhaps matches TRBD1 (6 bases). The CDR3 contains 15 residues. V shed 3 bases and J shed 2 bases, with 16 bases lying between them. Germline V gene sequence: CDR1 DFQATT, CDR2 SNEGSKA (reference sequence). CDR3 bases: TGCAGTGCTAGCGATTCGACTGGACAGAACTATGGCTACACCTTC. Translating gives CSASDSTGQNYGYTF.

This sequence joins TRBV4-2 and TRBJ2-1; D is perhaps TRBD2 (6 bases). V was trimmed by 10 bases and J by 5 bases, leaving 15 bases between them. The length of the CDR3 is 13 residues. Germline V gene lookup returns CDR1 LGHNA and CDR2 YNFKEQ. The CDR3 loop is CAMSPGSDNEQFF. DNA for the CDR3: TGTGCCATGAGCCCCGGGAGCGACAATGAGCAGTTCTTC.

This clonotype was seen more than once but under ten times. The J gene is TRBJ2-7, the V gene TRBV4-1; perhaps TRBD1 as D (6 bases). The germline V and J ends were trimmed by 4 bases and 0 bases, with 22 bases remaining between them. Germline V gene data show CDR1 as MGHRA and CDR2 as YSYEKL. The CDR3 loop spans 18 amino acids. CDR3 coding DNA: TGCGCCAGCAGCCCCGCAGGTATGCGGACAGCCTTCTCCTACGAGCAGTACTTC. Its translation: CASSPAGMRTAFSYEQYF.

This clonotype was counted only a few times. V gene TRBV6-4 combines with J gene TRBJ1-1, with D perhaps TRBD1 (5 bases). The CDR3 is 15 amino acids. V gave up 5 bases and J gave up 1 base, with 14 bases separating them. Germline V CDR1 and CDR2: MRHNA, SNTAGT. This CDR3 reads CASSRTIGANTEAFF. The CDR3 DNA reads TGTGCCAGCAGTCGGACAATCGGGGCGAACACTGAAGCTTTCTTT.

The chain couples TRBV19 to TRBJ1-2; TRBD1 might be the D (6 bases). The CDR3 is made up of 18 amino acids. CDR1 and CDR2 (germline): LNHDA, SQIVND (reference sequence). The V gene lost 5 bases and the J gene lost 4 bases, with 26 bases spanning the gap. CDR3 region: CASSSGGVGDPFVYGYTF. In DNA, the CDR3 is TGTGCCAGTAGTTCCGGGGGCGTAGGGGACCCTTTCGTCTATGGCTACACCTTC.